The clone carrying this T cell receptor beta chain was counted a few times. From germline, CDR1 is SGHNT and CDR2 YYREEE (reference sequence). Germline trimming cut 0 bases from V and 4 bases from J; bases unmatched to any gene: 8. The length of the CDR3 is 18 residues. PCR involved 60 Vbeta and 13 Jbeta primers. The assay was immunoSEQ multiplex PCR, and TCRdb's table has in-frame clones only and misses some. The sample has about 91,000 clones, 55% to 65% seen once; the top ten hold about 2.3%. This entry belongs to a study of cytomegalovirus exposure and HLA in healthy donors. The receptor was derived from a human donor in good health. V is TRBV5-4 and J is TRBJ2-3, with 13 bases aligning to TRBD2. Sequencing used PBMCs. Here the CDR3 DNA reads TGTGCCAGCAGCTTGGCCACTAGCGGGGGGGAAAATGCAGATACGCAGTATTTT. It yields the protein CASSLATSGGENADTQYF.